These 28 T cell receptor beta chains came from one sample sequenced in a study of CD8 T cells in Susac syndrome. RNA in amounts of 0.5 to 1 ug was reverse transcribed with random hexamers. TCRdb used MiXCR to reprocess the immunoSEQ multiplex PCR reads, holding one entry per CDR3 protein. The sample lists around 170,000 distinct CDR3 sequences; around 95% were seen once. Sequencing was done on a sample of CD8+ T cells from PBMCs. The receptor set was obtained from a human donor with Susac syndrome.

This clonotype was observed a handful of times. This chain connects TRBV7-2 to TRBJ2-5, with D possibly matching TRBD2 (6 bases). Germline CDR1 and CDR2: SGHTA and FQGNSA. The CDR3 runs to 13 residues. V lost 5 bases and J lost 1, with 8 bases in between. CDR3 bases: TGTGCCAGCAGCCGGGGGAGCCAAGAGACCCAGTACTTC. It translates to CASSRGSQETQYF.

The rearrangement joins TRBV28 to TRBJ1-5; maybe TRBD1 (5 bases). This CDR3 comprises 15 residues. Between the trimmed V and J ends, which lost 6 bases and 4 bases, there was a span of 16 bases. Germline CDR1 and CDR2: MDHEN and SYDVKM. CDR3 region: CASSWRDVGNQPQHF. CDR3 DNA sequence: TGTGCCAGCAGCTGGAGGGACGTAGGGAATCAGCCCCAGCATTTT.

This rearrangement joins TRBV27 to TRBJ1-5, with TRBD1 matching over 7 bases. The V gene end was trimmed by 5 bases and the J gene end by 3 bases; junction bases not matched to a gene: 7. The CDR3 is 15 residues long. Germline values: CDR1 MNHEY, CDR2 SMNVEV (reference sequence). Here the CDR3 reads CASSTEGQVNQPQHF. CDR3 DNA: TGTGCCAGCAGTACCGAAGGACAGGTCAATCAGCCCCAGCATTTT.

The CDR3 here is CASSWYNEQFF. DNA of the CDR3: TGTGCCAGCAGTTGGTACAATGAGCAGTTCTTC. This chain uses TRBV27 with TRBJ2-1; D is unclear. The V gene's germline CDR1 is MNHEY and CDR2 SMNVEV (reference sequence). The length of the CDR3 is 11 residues. The V end was cut by 4 bases, the J end by 4 bases, with 2 bases between.

The CDR3 here is CASNFGGLSLNEQFF. CDR3 bases: TGTGCCAGCAACTTCGGCGGGCTGTCTCTCAATGAGCAGTTCTTC. V usage is TRBV12-3 or TRBV12-4 and J usage is TRBJ2-1; D is possibly TRBD2 (5 bases). Trimming cost V 7 bases and J 6 bases, with 19 bases left between them. CDR3 length: 15 amino acids.

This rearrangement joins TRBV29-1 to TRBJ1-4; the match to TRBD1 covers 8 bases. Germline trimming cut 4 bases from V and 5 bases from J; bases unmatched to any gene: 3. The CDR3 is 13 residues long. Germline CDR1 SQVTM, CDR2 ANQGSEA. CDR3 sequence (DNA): TGCAGCGTTGTCTGGACAGGGAATGAAAAACTGTTTTTT. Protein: CSVVWTGNEKLFF.

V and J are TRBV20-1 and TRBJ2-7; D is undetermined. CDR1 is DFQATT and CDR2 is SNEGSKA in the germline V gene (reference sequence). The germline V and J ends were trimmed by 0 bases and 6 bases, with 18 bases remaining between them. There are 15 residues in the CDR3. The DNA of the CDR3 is TGCAGTGCTAGAGATGGTTCGGAATTCCTCGGCGAGCAGTACTTC. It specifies CSARDGSEFLGEQYF.

The CDR3 sequence: CAIRGSNEQYF. The CDR3 DNA reads TGTGCCATCAGAGGGTCCAACGAGCAGTACTTC. This chain links TRBV10-3 with TRBJ2-7; D unresolved. Germline V lookup: CDR1 ENHRY, CDR2 SYGVKD. V lost 6 bases and J 5 bases, leaving 8 bases between the germline ends. The CDR3 length is 11 residues.

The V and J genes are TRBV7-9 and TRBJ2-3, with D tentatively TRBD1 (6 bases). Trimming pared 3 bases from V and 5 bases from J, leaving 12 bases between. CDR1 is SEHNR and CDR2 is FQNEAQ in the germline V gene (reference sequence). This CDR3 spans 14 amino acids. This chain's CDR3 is CASSLVVRGDTQYF. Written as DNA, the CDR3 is TGTGCCAGCAGCTTGGTCGTCAGGGGAGATACGCAGTATTTT.

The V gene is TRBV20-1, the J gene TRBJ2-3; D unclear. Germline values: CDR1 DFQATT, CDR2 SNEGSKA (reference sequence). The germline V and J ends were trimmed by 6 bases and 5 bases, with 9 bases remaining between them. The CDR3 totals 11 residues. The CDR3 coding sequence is TGCAGTGCGGATTTCGGAGATACGCAGTATTTT. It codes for CSADFGDTQYF.

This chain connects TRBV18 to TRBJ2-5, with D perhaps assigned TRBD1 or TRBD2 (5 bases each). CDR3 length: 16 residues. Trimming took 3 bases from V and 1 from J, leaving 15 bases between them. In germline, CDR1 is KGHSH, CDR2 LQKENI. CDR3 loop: CASSPRDPTPQETQYF. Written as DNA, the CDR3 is TGTGCCAGCTCACCTAGGGACCCAACACCCCAAGAGACCCAGTACTTC. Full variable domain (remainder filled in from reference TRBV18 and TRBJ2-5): NAGVMQNPRHLVRRRGQEARLRCSPMKGHSHVYWYRQLPEEGLKFMVYLQKENIIDESGMPKERFSAEFPKEGPSILRIQQVVRGDSAAYFCASSPRDPTPQETQYFGPGTRLLVL.

The CDR3 DNA sequence: TGTGCCAGTAGTCTCCCGCAGGGGGAGGATGGCTACACCTTC. Amino acids: CASSLPQGEDGYTF. V gene TRBV19 combines with J gene TRBJ1-2, with 7 nucleotides matching TRBD1. The CDR3 is made up of 14 amino acids. Germline trimming cut 5 bases from V and 6 bases from J; bases unmatched to any gene: 9. In germline, CDR1 is LNHDA, CDR2 SQIVND (reference sequence). The variable domain in full, completed from reference TRBV19 and TRBJ1-2, reads DGGITQSPKYLFRKEGQNVTLSCEQNLNHDAMYWYRQDPGQGLRLIYYSQIVNDFQKGDIAEGYSVSREKKESFPLTVTSAQKNPTAFYLCASSLPQGEDGYTFGSGTRLTVV.

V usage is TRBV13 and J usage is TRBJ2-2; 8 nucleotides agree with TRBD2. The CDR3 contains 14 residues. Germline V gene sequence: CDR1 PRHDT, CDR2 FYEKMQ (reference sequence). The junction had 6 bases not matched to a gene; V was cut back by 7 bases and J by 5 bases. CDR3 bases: TGTGCCAGCAAGTCTAGCGGGCTAACCGGGGAGCTGTTTTTT. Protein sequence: CASKSSGLTGELFF.

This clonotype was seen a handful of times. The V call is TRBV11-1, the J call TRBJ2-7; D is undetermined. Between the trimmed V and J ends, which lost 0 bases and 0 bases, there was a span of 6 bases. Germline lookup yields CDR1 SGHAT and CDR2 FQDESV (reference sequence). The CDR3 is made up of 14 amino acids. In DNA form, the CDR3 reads TGTGCCAGCAGCTTAGCGGGCAACTCCTACGAGCAGTACTTC. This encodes CASSLAGNSYEQYF. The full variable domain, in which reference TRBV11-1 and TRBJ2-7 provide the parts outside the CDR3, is EAEVAQSPRYKITEKSQAVAFWCDPISGHATLYWYRQILGQGPELLVQFQDESVVDDSQLPKDRFSAERLKGVDSTLKIQPAELGDSAMYLCASSLAGNSYEQYFGPGTRLTVT.

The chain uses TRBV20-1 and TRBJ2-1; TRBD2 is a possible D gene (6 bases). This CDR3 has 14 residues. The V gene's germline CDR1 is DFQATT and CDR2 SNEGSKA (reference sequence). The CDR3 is CSGTVGGSYNEQFF. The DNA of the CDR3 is TGCAGCGGAACGGTGGGGGGCTCCTACAATGAGCAGTTCTTC.

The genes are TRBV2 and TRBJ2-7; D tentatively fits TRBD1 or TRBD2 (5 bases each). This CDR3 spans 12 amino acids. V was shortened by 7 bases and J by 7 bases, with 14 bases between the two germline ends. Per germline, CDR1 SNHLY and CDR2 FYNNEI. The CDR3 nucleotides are TGTGCCAGCATCCCGGGGCTGGGGGAGCAGTACTTC. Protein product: CASIPGLGEQYF.

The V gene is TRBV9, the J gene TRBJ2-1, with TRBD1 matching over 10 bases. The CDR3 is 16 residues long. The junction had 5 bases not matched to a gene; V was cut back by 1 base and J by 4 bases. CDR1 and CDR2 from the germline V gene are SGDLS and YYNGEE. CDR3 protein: CASSVLPGQGYNEQFF. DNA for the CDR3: TGTGCCAGCAGCGTACTACCGGGACAGGGGTACAATGAGCAGTTCTTC.

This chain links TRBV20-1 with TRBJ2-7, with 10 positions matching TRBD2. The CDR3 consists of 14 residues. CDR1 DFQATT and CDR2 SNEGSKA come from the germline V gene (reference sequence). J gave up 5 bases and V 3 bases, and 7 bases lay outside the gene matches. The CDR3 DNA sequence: TGCAGTGCTAGTCCCCTAGCGGGAGTCCACGAGCAGTACTTC. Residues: CSASPLAGVHEQYF.

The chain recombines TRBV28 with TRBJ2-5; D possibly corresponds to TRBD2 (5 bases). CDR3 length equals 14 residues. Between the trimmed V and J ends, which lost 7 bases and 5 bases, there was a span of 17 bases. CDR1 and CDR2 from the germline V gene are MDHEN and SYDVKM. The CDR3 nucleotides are TGTGCCAGCAACGTTTTGACGGGCGGGGAGACCCAGTACTTC. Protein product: CASNVLTGGETQYF. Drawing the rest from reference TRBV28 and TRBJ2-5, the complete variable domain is DVKVTQSSRYLVKRTGEKVFLECVQDMDHENMFWYRQDPGLGLRLIYFSYDVKMKEKGDIPEGYSVSREKKERFSLILESASTNQTSMYLCASNVLTGGETQYFGPGTRLLVL.

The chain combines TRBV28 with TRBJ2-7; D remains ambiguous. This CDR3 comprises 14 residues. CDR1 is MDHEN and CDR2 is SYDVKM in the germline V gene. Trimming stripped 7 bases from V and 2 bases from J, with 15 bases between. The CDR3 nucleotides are TGTGCCAGCACTATAGACGGAATTACCTACGAGCAGTACTTC. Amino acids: CASTIDGITYEQYF.

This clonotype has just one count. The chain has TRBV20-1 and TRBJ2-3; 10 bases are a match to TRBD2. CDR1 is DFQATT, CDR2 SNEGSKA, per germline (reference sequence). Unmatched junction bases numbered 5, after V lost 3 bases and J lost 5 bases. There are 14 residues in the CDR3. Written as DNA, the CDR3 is TGCAGTGCTAGCTTTCTAGCGGGAGAAGATACGCAGTATTTT. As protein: CSASFLAGEDTQYF.

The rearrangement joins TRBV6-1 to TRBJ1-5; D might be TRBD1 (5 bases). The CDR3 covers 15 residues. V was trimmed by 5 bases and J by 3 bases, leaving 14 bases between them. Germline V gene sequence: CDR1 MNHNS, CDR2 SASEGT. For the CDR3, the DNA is TGTGCCAGCAGTCGCGGGGACGGTGACAATCAGCCCCAGCATTTT. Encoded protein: CASSRGDGDNQPQHF.

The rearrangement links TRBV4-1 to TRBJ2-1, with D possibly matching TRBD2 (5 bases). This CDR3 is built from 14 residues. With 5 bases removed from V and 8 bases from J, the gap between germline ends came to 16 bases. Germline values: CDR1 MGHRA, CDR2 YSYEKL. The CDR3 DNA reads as TGCGCCAGCAGCAAGGAGGCTACCCACGATGAGCAGTTCTTC. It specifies CASSKEATHDEQFF.

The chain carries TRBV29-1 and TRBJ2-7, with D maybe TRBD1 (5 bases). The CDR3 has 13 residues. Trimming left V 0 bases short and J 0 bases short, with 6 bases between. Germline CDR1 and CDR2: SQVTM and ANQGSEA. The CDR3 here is CSVEETGSYEQYF. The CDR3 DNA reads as TGCAGCGTTGAAGAAACAGGCTCCTACGAGCAGTACTTC.

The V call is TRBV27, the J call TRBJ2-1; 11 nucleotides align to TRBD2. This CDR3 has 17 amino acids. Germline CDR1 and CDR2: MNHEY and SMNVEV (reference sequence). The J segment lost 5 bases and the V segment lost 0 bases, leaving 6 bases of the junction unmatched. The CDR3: CASSLSLGTSGDNEQFF. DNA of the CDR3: TGTGCCAGCAGTTTATCTCTAGGGACTAGCGGAGACAATGAGCAGTTCTTC.

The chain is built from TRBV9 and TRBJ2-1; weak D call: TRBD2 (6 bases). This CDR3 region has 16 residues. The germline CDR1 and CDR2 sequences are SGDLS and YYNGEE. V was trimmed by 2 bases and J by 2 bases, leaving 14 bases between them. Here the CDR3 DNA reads TGTGCCAGCAGCGTCAACCGGGACTCTACCTACAATGAGCAGTTCTTC. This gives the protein CASSVNRDSTYNEQFF.

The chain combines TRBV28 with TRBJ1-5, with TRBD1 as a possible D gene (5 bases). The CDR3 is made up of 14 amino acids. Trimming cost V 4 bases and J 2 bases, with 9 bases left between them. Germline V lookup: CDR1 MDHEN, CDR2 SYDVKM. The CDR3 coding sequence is TGTGCCAGCAGTTACCAGGGTGGCAATCAGCCCCAGCATTTT. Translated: CASSYQGGNQPQHF.

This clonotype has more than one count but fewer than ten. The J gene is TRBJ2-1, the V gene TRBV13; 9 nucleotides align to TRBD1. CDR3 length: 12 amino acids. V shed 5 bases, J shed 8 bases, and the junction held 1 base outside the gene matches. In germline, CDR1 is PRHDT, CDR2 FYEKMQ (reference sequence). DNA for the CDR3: TGTGCCAGCAGCCGGACAGGGGATGAGCAGTTCTTC. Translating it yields CASSRTGDEQFF.